This entry features one T cell receptor beta chain sequence. The PCR employed 60 Vbeta primers together with 13 Jbeta primers. Repertoires were generated with immunoSEQ multiplex PCR, while TCRdb's copy carries only in-frame clones and drops some. Among 150,000 to 200,000 clones, 80% were seen once, and the ten largest hold around 0.69%. This record belongs to a study of cytomegalovirus exposure and HLA in healthy donors. Sequencing was carried out using PBMCs. This receptor was taken from a boy aged 5 to 17 in good health and CMV-seronegative.

CDR3 amino acids: CASSLVVAGVRYF. DNA for the CDR3: TGTGCCAGCAGCTTAGTTGTAGCGGGAGTAAGGTATTTT. The J gene is TRBJ2-3, the V gene TRBV11-2; the match to TRBD2 covers 9 bases. J was trimmed by 14 bases and V by 1 base; bases with no gene match: 7. The CDR3 has 13 residues. Per germline, CDR1 SGHAT and CDR2 FQNNGV.